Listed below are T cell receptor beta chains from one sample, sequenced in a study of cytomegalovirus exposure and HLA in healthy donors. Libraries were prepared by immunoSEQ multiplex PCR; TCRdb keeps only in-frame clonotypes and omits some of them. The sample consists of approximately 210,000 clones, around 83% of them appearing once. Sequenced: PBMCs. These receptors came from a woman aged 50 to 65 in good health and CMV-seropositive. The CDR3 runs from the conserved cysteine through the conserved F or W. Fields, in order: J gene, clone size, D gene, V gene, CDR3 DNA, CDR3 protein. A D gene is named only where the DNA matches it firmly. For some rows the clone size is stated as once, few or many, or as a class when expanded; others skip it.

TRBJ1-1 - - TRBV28 TGTGCCAGCAGTTCCCCCCTTGGGGGCTCATCCAAAGGGCAGACTGAAGCTTTCTTT CASSSPLGGSSKGQTEAFF
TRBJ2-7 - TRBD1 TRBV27 TGTGCCAGCAGTTCCGAATACAGGGGGCTATACGAGCAGTACTTC CASSSEYRGLYEQYF
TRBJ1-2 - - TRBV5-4 TGTGCCAGCAGCCCCGGTCCTGGCTATGGCTACACCTTC CASSPGPGYGYTF
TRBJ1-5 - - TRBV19 TGTGCCAGTAGTATAGCTAGGCTGACCAATCAGCCCCAGCATTTT CASSIARLTNQPQHF
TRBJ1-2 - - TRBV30 TGTGCCTGGAGTGTACGGGTCGCCAACTATGGCTACACCTTC CAWSVRVANYGYTF
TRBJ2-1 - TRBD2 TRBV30 TGTGCCTGGAGCGGCGGGGGTGACAATGAGCAGTTCTTC CAWSGGGDNEQFF
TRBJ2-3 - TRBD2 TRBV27 TGTGCCAGCAAACTCAGCGGGGGTGGCGATACGCAGTATTTT CASKLSGGGDTQYF
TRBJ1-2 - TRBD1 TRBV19 TGTGCCAGTAGTATAGTCCGGGACAGTTCTAACTATGGCTACACCTTC CASSIVRDSSNYGYTF
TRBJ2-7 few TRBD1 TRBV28 TGTGCCAGCAGTGGCCGGGACAGGGGCCTTTCCTACGAGCAGTACTTC CASSGRDRGLSYEQYF
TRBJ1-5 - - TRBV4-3 TGCGCCAGCAGCCAACGATGGGCGAGCAATCAGCCCCAGCATTTT CASSQRWASNQPQHF
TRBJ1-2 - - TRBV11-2 TGTGCCAGCAGCTCGCGGGGGGCCACTAACTATGGCTACACCTTC CASSSRGATNYGYTF
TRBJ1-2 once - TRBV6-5 TGTGCCAGCTCCGGGGGGATCCAGACAGACTTC CASSGGIQTDF
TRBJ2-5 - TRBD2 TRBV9 TGTGCCAGCAGCCAGGGACTAGCGGGGGGCTTACAAGAGACCCAGTACTTC CASSQGLAGGLQETQYF
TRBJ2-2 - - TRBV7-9 TGTGCCAGCAGCTTAGTTTGGGACTTCACCGGGGAGCTGTTTTTT CASSLVWDFTGELFF
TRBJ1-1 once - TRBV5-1 TGCGCCAGCAGCCAAAGGCCACGCGGGACTGAAGCTTTCTTT CASSQRPRGTEAFF
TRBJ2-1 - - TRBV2 TGTGCCAGCAGTGAAGCGGGGGCCGATTCCTACAATGAGCAGTTCTTC CASSEAGADSYNEQFF
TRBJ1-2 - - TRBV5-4 TGTGCCAGCAGCCTCGATCCGGGGAACTATGGCTACACCTTC CASSLDPGNYGYTF
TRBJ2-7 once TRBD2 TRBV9 TGTGCCAGCAGCGTTGGAGACCCTAGCGGGGTAGACTACGAGCAGTACTTC CASSVGDPSGVDYEQYF
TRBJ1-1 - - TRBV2 TGTGCCAGCAATGACAGGTTATCGAACACTGAAGCTTTCTTT CASNDRLSNTEAFF
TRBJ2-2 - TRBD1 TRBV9 TGTGCCAGCAACCGTCAGGGGGTTACCGGGGAGCTGTTTTTT CASNRQGVTGELFF
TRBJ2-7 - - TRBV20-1 TGCAGTGTTCAGTCCTCCTACGAGCAGTACTTC CSVQSSYEQYF
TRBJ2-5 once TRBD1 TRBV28 TGTGCCAGCAGCCCGATGACAGGGGGAATGGGAGAGACCCAGTACTTC CASSPMTGGMGETQYF
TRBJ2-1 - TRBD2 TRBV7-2 TGTGCCAGCAGGTCGGGGGGAAACAATGAGCAGTTCTTC CASRSGGNNEQFF
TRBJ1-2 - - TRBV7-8 TGTGCCAGCAGCACCAGGGTCCCCAGAGGACCTACCGGGGGCTACACCTTC CASSTRVPRGPTGGYTF
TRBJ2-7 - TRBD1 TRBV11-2 TGTGCCAGCAGCCACGGGACAGGGTCCTACGAGCAGTACTTC CASSHGTGSYEQYF
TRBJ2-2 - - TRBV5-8 TGTGCCAGCAAACCCGGAGGGAAAGGGTACACCGGGGAGCTGTTTTTT CASKPGGKGYTGELFF
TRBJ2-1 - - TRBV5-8 TGTGCCAGCAGCGCCTCCCGGGACGGGAGCTACAATGAGCAGTTCTTC CASSASRDGSYNEQFF
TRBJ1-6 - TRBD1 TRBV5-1 TGCGCCAGCAGCTTGGTCAGGGGGGTTTCACCCCTCCACTTT CASSLVRGVSPLHF
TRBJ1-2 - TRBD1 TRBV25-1 TGTGCCAGCAGTGAATGGGGACAGGGGACTGGCTACACCTTC CASSEWGQGTGYTF
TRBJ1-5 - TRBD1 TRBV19 TGTGCCAGTCGCCGGGACAGGGGGGCTCAGCCCCAGCATTTT CASRRDRGAQPQHF
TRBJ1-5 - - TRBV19 TGTGCCAGTAGTAAGGGGGGGCCCCGGGACATATATCAGCCCCAGCATTTT CASSKGGPRDIYQPQHF
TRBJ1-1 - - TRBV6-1 TGTGCCAGCAGTGAAGGGTGGCGGGTCAAAGCTTTCTTT CASSEGWRVKAFF
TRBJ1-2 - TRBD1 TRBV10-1 TGCGCCAGCAGTGAGACCCGGGACAGCTATGGCTACACCTTC CASSETRDSYGYTF
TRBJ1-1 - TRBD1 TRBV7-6 TGTGCCAGCAGCTTAGGGCTGGTGCTTGGTTCCAGGGGGACTGAAGCTTTCTTT CASSLGLVLGSRGTEAFF
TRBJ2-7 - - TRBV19 TGTGCCACCCAGACAGGTCGAACCTACGAGCAGTACTTC CATQTGRTYEQYF
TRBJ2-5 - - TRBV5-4 TGTGCCAGCACCTCGCAGGGTGGAGGGGAGACCCAGTACTTC CASTSQGGGETQYF
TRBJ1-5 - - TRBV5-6 TGTGCCAGCAGCTTGGACAGGTCGCGCAATCAGCCCCAGCATTTT CASSLDRSRNQPQHF
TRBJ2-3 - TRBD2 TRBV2 TGTGCCAGCAGACCCAGAGCGGGGGGCTACACAGATACGCAGTATTTT CASRPRAGGYTDTQYF
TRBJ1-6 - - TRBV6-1 TGTGCCAGCAGTGAACTAGGGGTTAGCTCCTATAATTCACCCCTCCACTTT CASSELGVSSYNSPLHF
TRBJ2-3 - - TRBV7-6 TGTGCCAGCAGCTTAGGGACTTTCACAGATACGCAGTATTTT CASSLGTFTDTQYF
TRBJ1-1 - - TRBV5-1 TGCGCCAGCAGCCACGGGGTCACAGCACCGGAAGCTTTCTTT CASSHGVTAPEAFF
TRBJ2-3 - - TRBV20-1 TGCAGTGCTAGGAGTACTAGCAAGCAGTATTTT CSARSTSKQYF